Sequencing of this T cell receptor beta chain was carried out in a study of T-cell memory formation after mild COVID-19. Across the whole study: TCR clusters were mostly donor specific. Study-wide results and limits: Pre-infection memory contained some responding clones, which suggested that cross-reactive memory had joined.

Regarding this clonotype: Its antigen is not known.

TCRdb used MiXCR to reprocess the 5' RACE reads, holding one entry per CDR3 protein. The sample holds approximately 250,000 distinct CDR3 sequences, about a sixth seen once. This CDR3 is 16 amino acids long. The junction had 8 bases not matched to a gene; V was cut back by 0 bases and J by 8 bases. The germline V gene has CDR1 LGHNA and CDR2 YNFKEQ. The sequence came from a man between 18 and 35 years old who had mild COVID-19 (a few samples of this study predate the infection). Cell type and time point are not known. The chain uses TRBV4-2 and TRBJ2-1, with 9 bases aligning to TRBD2. Source material: PBMCs or a T cell subset sorted from them (not recorded which). CDR3 nucleotide sequence: TGTGCCAGCAGCCAAGATAAGGCGGGGGGGCGCTATGAGCAGTTCTTC. This translates into CASSQDKAGGRYEQFF.